The source of this TCR delta chain is a study of γδ T cells in repeated Plasmodium falciparum infection. The CDR3 is 16 residues long. Germline V gene data show CDR1 as GEAIGNYY and CDR2 as EKD. Vgamma9/Vdelta2+ and Vdelta2-negative gammadelta T cells were flow-sorted from PBMC for bulk sequencing. About this clone itself: This likely reflects a read error, since a far larger clone is one base away. Other DNA sequences of this sample code for an identical CDR3.

TCRdb redid the clone calls on the multiplex PCR reads with CATT. This sample has roughly 90,000 delta-chain clones; roughly 0.98% occur once, and the top ten carry roughly 9.9%. The receptor was derived from a pool of human donors (malaria-infected and uninfected, not separated). Sequenced input: gamma-delta T cells from blood. The chain employs TRDV2 and TRDJ1; 8 positions match TRDD3. The J gene was not available in TCRdb and was assigned here by matching the DNA to germline segments. For the CDR3, the DNA is TGTGCTTGTGACACCAGCTGGGGGAGGTTGACCGATAAACTCATCTTT. Translated, it gives CACDTSWGRLTDKLIF.